The rows below give T cell receptor beta chains drawn from one sample of a study of regulatory T cells in long-lasting Graves disease. From the multiplex PCR reads, TCRdb called clonotypes with MiXCR, one entry per CDR3 protein. The table shows a few hundred thousand distinct CDR3 sequences, with around 20% occurring only once. The sequenced sample was peripheral blood mononuclear cells (PBMCs), obtained when the disease was refractory, from a patient treated with antithyroid drugs. These receptors were obtained from a female donor with Graves disease. CDR3s include the opening cysteine and the closing phenylalanine or tryptophan. The D gene is left open where the match is weak. Expanded clones get a size class; other rows say once, few or many, or leave the size out.

clone_size: few
d_call: TRBD1
j_call: TRBJ1-5
v_call: TRBV5-5
cdr3_aa: CASSSGTGAKDQPQHF
cdr3_nt: TGTGCCAGCAGCTCGGGGACAGGGGCTAAGGATCAGCCCCAGCATTTT

clone_size: many
d_call: NA
j_call: TRBJ1-5
v_call: TRBV2
cdr3_aa: CASSDGGFEPQHF
cdr3_nt: TGTGCCAGCAGTGATGGGGGGTTTGAGCCCCAGCATTTT

clone_size: once
d_call: NA
j_call: TRBJ2-7
v_call: TRBV29-1
cdr3_aa: CSVRSGTTSYEQYF
cdr3_nt: TGCAGCGTCCGTTCAGGTACGACCTCCTACGAGCAGTACTTC

clone_size: many
d_call: TRBD1
j_call: TRBJ1-1
v_call: TRBV28
cdr3_aa: CASSPLSGTANTEAFF
cdr3_nt: TGTGCCAGCAGTCCTCTCTCCGGGACAGCGAACACTGAAGCTTTCTTT

clone_size: NA
d_call: NA
j_call: TRBJ2-3
v_call: TRBV6-5
cdr3_aa: CASSYGVAASTDTQYF
cdr3_nt: TGTGCCAGCAGTTACGGAGTAGCGGCTAGCACAGATACGCAGTATTTT

clone_size: NA
d_call: NA
j_call: TRBJ1-5
v_call: TRBV19
cdr3_aa: CASSASGSGGNQPQHF
cdr3_nt: TGTGCCAGTAGTGCGTCAGGGTCCGGTGGCAATCAGCCCCAGCATTTT

clone_size: many
d_call: TRBD1
j_call: TRBJ2-5
v_call: TRBV20-1
cdr3_aa: CSAGNRDRGWETQYF
cdr3_nt: TGCAGTGCAGGAAACCGGGACAGGGGCTGGGAGACCCAGTACTTC

clone_size: NA
d_call: TRBD1
j_call: TRBJ1-4
v_call: TRBV15
cdr3_aa: CATIAPGQGLGSEKLFF
cdr3_nt: TGTGCCACCATCGCTCCGGGACAGGGGTTAGGAAGTGAAAAACTGTTTTTT

clone_size: NA
d_call: TRBD1
j_call: TRBJ2-5
v_call: TRBV7-2
cdr3_aa: CASSLLTVTGEETQYF
cdr3_nt: TGTGCCAGCAGCTTATTGACTGTGACAGGGGAAGAGACCCAGTACTTC

clone_size: many
d_call: TRBD2
j_call: TRBJ2-7
v_call: TRBV2
cdr3_aa: CASRLGTSGLSGQYF
cdr3_nt: TGTGCCAGCAGACTAGGGACTAGCGGCCTCTCCGGGCAGTACTTC

clone_size: NA
d_call: TRBD2
j_call: TRBJ2-4
v_call: TRBV4-1
cdr3_aa: CASSPRGDWNIQYF
cdr3_nt: TGCGCCAGCAGCCCTCGGGGGGATTGGAACATTCAGTACTTC

clone_size: NA
d_call: NA
j_call: TRBJ2-7
v_call: TRBV28
cdr3_aa: CASSLLWGDEQYF
cdr3_nt: TGTGCCAGCAGTTTACTTTGGGGAGACGAGCAGTACTTC

clone_size: NA
d_call: NA
j_call: TRBJ2-2
v_call: TRBV11-1
cdr3_aa: CASSLDGSFGGELFF
cdr3_nt: TGTGCCAGCAGCTTAGACGGGAGTTTTGGCGGGGAGCTGTTTTTT

clone_size: few
d_call: TRBD1
j_call: TRBJ2-7
v_call: TRBV12-3/TRBV12-4
cdr3_aa: CASRLGQGPYEQYF
cdr3_nt: TGTGCCAGCAGGCTAGGACAGGGTCCCTACGAGCAGTACTTC

clone_size: few
d_call: TRBD1
j_call: TRBJ1-5
v_call: TRBV19
cdr3_aa: CASGTGNNQPQHF
cdr3_nt: TGTGCCAGTGGGACAGGAAACAATCAGCCCCAGCATTTT

clone_size: NA
d_call: NA
j_call: TRBJ1-5
v_call: TRBV19
cdr3_aa: CASSGTADLIQPQHF
cdr3_nt: TGTGCCAGTAGTGGGACCGCGGATCTCATCCAGCCCCAGCATTTT

clone_size: many
d_call: NA
j_call: TRBJ2-7
v_call: TRBV5-5
cdr3_aa: CASSPWWGRSSYEQYF
cdr3_nt: TGTGCCAGCAGCCCATGGTGGGGCAGGAGCTCCTACGAGCAGTACTTC

clone_size: many
d_call: TRBD2
j_call: TRBJ2-7
v_call: TRBV20-1
cdr3_aa: CSARLAGDYEQYF
cdr3_nt: TGCAGTGCTAGACTAGCGGGAGATTACGAGCAGTACTTC

clone_size: few
d_call: NA
j_call: TRBJ2-7
v_call: TRBV7-3
cdr3_aa: CASSQGGLREQYF
cdr3_nt: TGTGCCAGCAGCCAGGGGGGGCTACGGGAGCAGTACTTC

clone_size: few
d_call: NA
j_call: TRBJ2-5
v_call: TRBV10-3
cdr3_aa: CAISPRGLDQETQYF
cdr3_nt: TGTGCCATCAGCCCCCGAGGGTTGGATCAAGAGACCCAGTACTTC

clone_size: NA
d_call: TRBD2
j_call: TRBJ2-1
v_call: TRBV28
cdr3_aa: CASRDTGTSRLF
cdr3_nt: TGTGCCAGCAGGGATACCGGGACTAGTAGGCTCTTC

clone_size: many
d_call: NA
j_call: TRBJ1-2
v_call: TRBV12-3/TRBV12-4
cdr3_aa: CASSLTLDPAGYGYTF
cdr3_nt: TGTGCCAGCAGTCTGACCTTAGATCCTGCCGGCTATGGCTACACCTTC

clone_size: NA
d_call: NA
j_call: TRBJ1-5
v_call: TRBV20-1
cdr3_aa: CSVKPSVENHSNQPQHF
cdr3_nt: TGCAGTGTAAAGCCGTCCGTAGAGAATCATAGCAATCAGCCCCAGCATTTT

clone_size: many
d_call: NA
j_call: TRBJ1-2
v_call: TRBV20-1
cdr3_aa: CSAREIRTGTPDNGYTF
cdr3_nt: TGCAGTGCTAGAGAAATTCGAACCGGGACACCTGACAACGGCTACACCTTC

clone_size: many
d_call: TRBD1
j_call: TRBJ2-5
v_call: TRBV2
cdr3_aa: CASSLDRGWETQYF
cdr3_nt: TGTGCCAGCAGCCTAGACAGGGGGTGGGAGACCCAGTACTTC

clone_size: NA
d_call: NA
j_call: TRBJ2-3
v_call: TRBV20-1
cdr3_aa: CSAALKRGTDTQYF
cdr3_nt: TGCAGTGCGGCCCTCAAGCGGGGCACAGATACGCAGTATTTT

clone_size: many
d_call: NA
j_call: TRBJ2-5
v_call: TRBV20-1
cdr3_aa: CSTKIYRVGQETQYF
cdr3_nt: TGCAGTACTAAAATATATCGTGTGGGTCAAGAGACCCAGTACTTC

clone_size: few
d_call: NA
j_call: TRBJ2-5
v_call: TRBV29-1
cdr3_aa: CSVAVVDGTQYF
cdr3_nt: TGCAGCGTCGCCGTCGTTGATGGGACCCAGTACTTC

clone_size: once
d_call: TRBD2
j_call: TRBJ2-1
v_call: TRBV5-1
cdr3_aa: CASSWPGTSGGGNEQFF
cdr3_nt: TGCGCCAGCAGCTGGCCCGGGACTAGCGGAGGGGGCAATGAGCAGTTCTTC

clone_size: many
d_call: NA
j_call: TRBJ2-2
v_call: TRBV12-3/TRBV12-4
cdr3_aa: CASSSGVYTGELFF
cdr3_nt: TGTGCCAGCAGTTCGGGGGTTTACACCGGGGAGCTGTTTTTT

clone_size: few
d_call: TRBD2
j_call: TRBJ2-2
v_call: TRBV5-1
cdr3_aa: CASTETSGATGELFF
cdr3_nt: TGCGCCAGCACCGAGACTAGCGGAGCCACCGGGGAGCTGTTTTTT